The 20 T cell receptor beta chains in this list originate from one sample, sequenced in a study of patients and donors after allogeneic stem cell transplantation. TCRdb itself ran the RT-PCR reads through MiXCR, one entry per CDR3 protein. The sample holds fewer than 200,000 distinct CDR3 sequences, around 30% seen once. The sequencing input was blood, either unsorted or a sorted T cell fraction (not recorded which). The receptors originated from a human donor who was either an allogeneic HSCT recipient or a stem cell or donor lymphocyte infusion donor (not recorded which). It is not recorded whose cells these are; they may come from a transplant donor.

This clonotype has just a few counts. The rearrangement uses TRBV28 and TRBJ2-7; D possibly corresponds to TRBD2 (8 bases). CDR1 and CDR2 (germline): MDHEN, SYDVKM. CDR3 size: 16 residues. Trimming cost V 5 bases and J 0 bases, with 17 bases left between them. CDR3 amino acids: CASSIATGTSSYEQYF. CDR3 DNA sequence: TGTGCCAGCAGTATCGCGACAGGGACTAGCTCCTACGAGCAGTACTTC.

This clonotype was seen a few times. The chain combines TRBV7-9 with TRBJ1-1, with 7 bases aligning to TRBD1. J gave up 3 bases and V 5 bases, and 3 bases lay outside the gene matches. CDR3 length: 13 amino acids. CDR1 SEHNR and CDR2 FQNEAQ come from the germline V gene (reference sequence). CDR3: CASSTGVHTEAFF. The CDR3 nucleotides read TGTGCCAGCAGCACAGGGGTCCACACTGAAGCTTTCTTT.

The sample holds many counts of this clonotype. The chain recombines TRBV5-8 with TRBJ1-5; D remains unclear. Between the trimmed V and J ends, which lost 4 bases and 4 bases, there was a span of 15 bases. Germline V gene data show CDR1 as SGHTS and CDR2 as YDEGEE. The CDR3 has 15 residues. CDR3 DNA sequence: TGTGCCAGCAGCGCATCCGGGAGCCTAAATCAGCCCCAGCATTTT. Its protein is CASSASGSLNQPQHF.

This chain links TRBV5-1 with TRBJ2-7; D call uncertain. The CDR3 is 15 residues long. The V gene's germline CDR1 is SGHRS and CDR2 YFSETQ. The germline V and J ends were trimmed by 0 bases and 2 bases, with 12 bases remaining between them. In DNA form, the CDR3 reads TGCGCCAGCAGCTTGGCCGAAAGCCGGCCCTACGAGCAGTACTTC. Protein product: CASSLAESRPYEQYF.

V and J are TRBV3-1 and TRBJ2-1, with D possibly TRBD2 on 6 matching bases. In germline, CDR1 is LGHDT, CDR2 YNNKEL (reference sequence). This CDR3 contains 15 residues. Trimming removed 3 bases at V and 2 bases at J, with 11 bases between. The DNA of the CDR3 is TGTGCCAGCAGCCACCGGGAGCAGGCCTACAATGAGCAGTTCTTC. Its protein product is CASSHREQAYNEQFF.

V is TRBV28 and J is TRBJ2-7; D is ambiguous. The CDR3 length is 15 residues. CDR1 and CDR2 from the germline V gene are MDHEN and SYDVKM. The V end was cut by 3 bases, the J end by 0 bases, with 12 bases between. In nucleotides, the CDR3 is TGTGCCAGCAGTTTTGCTATCCCGAGCTCCTACGAGCAGTACTTC. It translates to CASSFAIPSSYEQYF.

A few counts support this clonotype. The genes are TRBV5-1 and TRBJ1-2; 7 positions agree with TRBD1. The J segment lost 3 bases and the V segment lost 0 bases, leaving 2 bases of the junction unmatched. This CDR3 has 14 amino acids. Germline-derived CDR1 and CDR2 are SGHRS and YFSETQ. CDR3 loop: CASSLAGTDYGYTF. As DNA, the CDR3 is TGCGCCAGCAGCTTGGCCGGGACAGACTATGGCTACACCTTC. Full variable domain (rest looked up from reference TRBV5-1 and TRBJ1-2): KAGVTQTPRYLIKTRGQQVTLSCSPISGHRSVSWYQQTPGQGLQFLFEYFSETQRNKGNFPGRFSGRQFSNSRSEMNVSTLELGDSALYLCASSLAGTDYGYTFGSGTRLTVV.

This clonotype has a handful of counts. The rearrangement uses TRBV7-8 and TRBJ2-1; perhaps TRBD1 as D (5 bases). Germline V CDR1 and CDR2: SGHVS, FQNEAQ. The CDR3 extends over 16 amino acids. Trimming shortened V by 2 bases and J by 6 bases, and 17 bases separated the two germline ends. The CDR3 DNA is TGTGCCAGCAGCTTACTTCCCAGGGATGTGAGCAATGAGCAGTTCTTC. Amino acids: CASSLLPRDVSNEQFF.

Only a few counts were recorded for this clonotype. The chain carries TRBV29-1 and TRBJ1-2; weak D call: TRBD1 (5 bases). V lost 6 bases and J 4 bases, leaving 15 bases between the germline ends. Germline CDR1 SQVTM, CDR2 ANQGSEA. CDR3 length: 13 residues. CDR3 protein: CSVDAGTLYGYTF. The DNA of the CDR3 is TGCAGCGTGGATGCAGGGACCCTCTATGGCTACACCTTC.

This clonotype was seen just once. The chain combines TRBV9 with TRBJ1-4; D is possibly TRBD1 (5 bases). Germline CDR1 SGDLS, CDR2 YYNGEE. The CDR3 is 16 residues long. Trimming left V 4 bases short and J 7 bases short, with 20 bases between. The chain's CDR3 is CASSTHPGRDGEKLFF. The CDR3 DNA sequence: TGTGCCAGCAGCACCCACCCGGGGCGGGATGGTGAAAAACTGTTTTTT.

The chain is built from TRBV28 and TRBJ1-1, with no clear D. CDR3 length: 11 residues. Germline V gene sequence: CDR1 MDHEN, CDR2 SYDVKM. Deletions cut 5 bases from V and 8 bases from J, with 9 bases between. CDR3 in amino acids: CASSLQREAFF. In DNA, the CDR3 is TGTGCCAGCAGTCTGCAGAGAGAAGCTTTCTTT.

V usage is TRBV4-3 and J usage is TRBJ2-7; tentatively, D is TRBD1 (5 bases). There are 14 residues in the CDR3. Germline CDR1 LGHNA, CDR2 YSLEER. Trimming took 3 bases from V and 1 from J, leaving 10 bases between them. The CDR3 is CASSQDIPSYEQYF. CDR3 DNA sequence: TGCGCCAGCAGCCAGGACATACCGTCCTACGAGCAGTACTTC.

The chain combines TRBV3-1 with TRBJ1-1, with 11 nucleotides matching TRBD1. The CDR3 has 15 residues. The ends lost 4 bases at V and 4 bases at J; junction bases unmatched: 5. Germline CDR1 LGHDT, CDR2 YNNKEL (reference sequence). CDR3 sequence: CASSPWTGGSTEAFF. For the CDR3, the DNA is TGTGCCAGCAGCCCCTGGACAGGGGGCTCCACTGAAGCTTTCTTT.

The chain couples TRBV12-3 or TRBV12-4 to TRBJ1-1, with D maybe TRBD1 (6 bases). V was cut by 3 bases and J by 10 bases, with 12 bases left in between. This CDR3 contains 12 residues. CDR3 nucleotide sequence: TGTGCCAGCAGTTTTAACAGGGTAGGAGCTTTCTTT. Translating gives CASSFNRVGAFF.

This clonotype was seen once. This sequence joins TRBV5-5 and TRBJ2-2, with unresolved D. The germline V gene encodes CDR1 SGHKS and CDR2 YYEKEE (reference sequence). With 3 bases removed from V and 2 bases from J, the gap between germline ends came to 8 bases. This CDR3 has 14 amino acids. The CDR3, as DNA: TGTGCCAGCAGCTCGAGACATAACACCGGGGAGCTGTTTTTT. Residues: CASSSRHNTGELFF.

This clonotype was counted only a few times. The chain links TRBV5-5 to TRBJ1-1; D is undetermined. Germline lookup yields CDR1 SGHKS and CDR2 YYEKEE (reference sequence). This CDR3 has 13 residues. V was cut by 7 bases and J by 5 bases, with 15 bases left in between. CDR3 nucleotides: TGTGCCAGCTACCGGGGTGGTTGGACTGAAGCTTTCTTT. This codes for CASYRGGWTEAFF.

The chain is built from TRBV5-4 and TRBJ1-1; D not resolved. Trimming left V 3 bases short and J 4 bases short, with 13 bases between. Germline values: CDR1 SGHNT, CDR2 YYREEE (reference sequence). The CDR3 extends over 14 amino acids. CDR3 loop: CASSSRVSVTEAFF. In DNA form, the CDR3 reads TGTGCCAGCAGCTCAAGGGTTAGTGTCACTGAAGCTTTCTTT. Filled out from reference TRBV5-4 and TRBJ1-1, the complete variable domain reads ETGVTQSPTHLIKTRGQQVTLRCSSQSGHNTVSWYQQALGQGPQFIFQYYREEENGRGNFPPRFSGLQFPNYSSELNVNALELDDSALYLCASSSRVSVTEAFFGQGTRLTVV.

The V gene is TRBV7-9, the J gene TRBJ2-3; TRBD2 agrees at 10 bases. This CDR3 is 16 amino acids long. The germline V gene encodes CDR1 SEHNR and CDR2 FQNEAQ (reference sequence). V dropped 2 bases and J dropped 1; count of bases not matched to a gene: 3. The CDR3 protein is CASSLQLAGGTDTQYF. In DNA form, the CDR3 reads TGTGCCAGCAGCTTACAGCTAGCGGGGGGCACAGATACGCAGTATTTT.

The gene calls are TRBV27 and TRBJ2-7; 13 bases are a match to TRBD2. This CDR3 has 15 amino acids. Germline V gives CDR1 MNHEY, CDR2 SMNVEV (reference sequence). The V gene end was trimmed by 5 bases and the J gene end by 5 bases; junction bases not matched to a gene: 6. CDR3 in amino acids: CASSLTSGRRHEQYF. In DNA form, the CDR3 reads TGTGCCAGCAGTCTGACTAGCGGGAGGAGGCACGAGCAGTACTTC.

The chain is built from TRBV5-1 and TRBJ1-1; D ambiguous. The germline CDR1 and CDR2 sequences are SGHRS and YFSETQ. With 1 base removed from V and 9 bases from J, the gap between germline ends came to 7 bases. The CDR3 is 11 amino acids. The CDR3 coding sequence is TGCGCCAGCAGCTTGAGTGGGAAAGCTTTCTTT. The encoded protein is CASSLSGKAFF.